A selection of T cell receptor beta chains follows, all from one sample in a study of CD8+ T cells in alopecia areata. The assay was immunoSEQ multiplex PCR, and TCRdb's table has in-frame clones only and misses some. The data hold 110,000 to 150,000 clones, with about 51% observed a single time. The sequencing used CD4+ T cells sorted from blood, collected at week 0. These receptors came from a human donor with alopecia areata. CDR3s include the opening cysteine and the closing phenylalanine or tryptophan. A D gene is named only where the DNA matches it firmly. Only some rows state a clone size, as once, few, many or a class for expanded clones.

TRBV2	.	TRBJ2-7	TRBD1	TGTGCCAGCAGTGAAACTCCGACAGGGAAAGCCTACGAGCAGTACTTC	CASSETPTGKAYEQYF
TRBV19	.	TRBJ2-1	TRBD1	TGTGCCAGTAGGGTCGGGGACAGGGTCATTGGTAATGAGCAGTTCTTC	CASRVGDRVIGNEQFF
TRBV5-1	.	TRBJ2-5	TRBD2	TGCGCCAGCAGCCCGGGAGGCATAAACCAAGAGACCCAGTACTTC	CASSPGGINQETQYF
TRBV29-1	.	TRBJ2-2	TRBD2	TGCAGCGTTGGCGGGAGGAAGACCGGGGAGCTGTTTTTT	CSVGGRKTGELFF
TRBV29-1	.	TRBJ2-3	.	TGCAGCGTTGGACGTTTGGCTAGCGTTAACACAGATACGCAGTATTTT	CSVGRLASVNTDTQYF
TRBV29-1	.	TRBJ1-2	TRBD1	TGCAGCGTCGGACAGGAATACTATGGCTACACCTTC	CSVGQEYYGYTF
TRBV30	few	TRBJ2-4	TRBD2	TGTGCCTGGAGCCCGGGGCGGGGGAGAGGGTACTTC	CAWSPGRGRGYF
TRBV19	few	TRBJ2-6	TRBD2	TGTGCCAGTAGCAACGGGGGGTCTGGGGCCAACGTCCTGACTTTC	CASSNGGSGANVLTF
TRBV6-6	.	TRBJ2-6	.	TGTGCCAGCTCCCCAGCGAGGGGGGGGGCCAACGTCCTGACTTTC	CASSPARGGANVLTF
TRBV4-1	few	TRBJ2-5	TRBD2	TGCGCCAGCAGCCAAGATCGTCGGGGGGTGGCGACCCAGTACTTC	CASSQDRRGVATQYF
TRBV18	.	TRBJ2-7	TRBD2	TGTGCCAGCTCACCCCGGACTAGCGGGAGTTACGAGCAGTACTTC	CASSPRTSGSYEQYF
TRBV7-3	.	TRBJ2-5	TRBD1	TGTGCCAGCAGCTCGCAACCGGGACAGCGAGAGACCCAGTACTTC	CASSSQPGQRETQYF
TRBV10-3	few	TRBJ2-1	TRBD1	TGTGCCATCAGTGAGGGGACAGGGGGCATACTCAATGAGCAGTTCTTC	CAISEGTGGILNEQFF
TRBV9	.	TRBJ2-3	.	TGTGCCAGCAGCATCACAGGAGCAGATACGCAGTATTTT	CASSITGADTQYF
TRBV29-1	few	TRBJ2-7	.	TGCAGCGCGAGCGGGCCCTACGCCTACGAGCAGTACTTC	CSASGPYAYEQYF
TRBV27	few	TRBJ1-4	.	TGTGCCAGCAGCCGGACTCCAACTAATGAAAAACTGTTTTTT	CASSRTPTNEKLFF
TRBV29-1	.	TRBJ2-7	TRBD1	TGCAGCGTTGCGGGACAGGGACTATACGAGCAGTACTTC	CSVAGQGLYEQYF
TRBV5-1	.	TRBJ1-1	.	TGCGCCAGCGGAACGGGACGGACGAACACTGAAGCTTTCTTT	CASGTGRTNTEAFF
TRBV5-6	few	TRBJ2-6	.	TGTGCCAGCAGGGTCAGGTTGCAATCTGGGGCCAACGTCCTGACTTTC	CASRVRLQSGANVLTF
TRBV7-2	.	TRBJ1-1	.	TGTGCCAGCAGCTTAGACGGAACAGCCATGAACACTGAAGCTTTCTTT	CASSLDGTAMNTEAFF
TRBV5-1	few	TRBJ1-1	.	TGCGCCAGCAGCCCCCGCGGGAACACTGAAGCTTTCTTT	CASSPRGNTEAFF
TRBV29-1	few	TRBJ2-5	.	TGCAGCGTTGAAGAGGTTAAGACCCAGTACTTC	CSVEEVKTQYF